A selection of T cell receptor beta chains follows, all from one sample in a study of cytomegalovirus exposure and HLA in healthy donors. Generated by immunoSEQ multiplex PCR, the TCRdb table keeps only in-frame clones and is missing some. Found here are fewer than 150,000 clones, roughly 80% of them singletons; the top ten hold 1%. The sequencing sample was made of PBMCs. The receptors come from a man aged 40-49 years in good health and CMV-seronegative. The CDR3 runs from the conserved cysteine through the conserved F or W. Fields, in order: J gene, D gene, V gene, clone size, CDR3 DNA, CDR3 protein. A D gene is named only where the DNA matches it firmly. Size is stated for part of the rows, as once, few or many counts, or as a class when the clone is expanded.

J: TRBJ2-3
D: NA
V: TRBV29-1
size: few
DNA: TGCAGCGTTGAACGGCAGGGCACAGATACGCAGTATTTT
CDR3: CSVERQGTDTQYF

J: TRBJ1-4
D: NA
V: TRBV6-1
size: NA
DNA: TGTGCCAGCAGTGAAGGGGCAGGGTGGGAAAAACTGTTTTTT
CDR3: CASSEGAGWEKLFF

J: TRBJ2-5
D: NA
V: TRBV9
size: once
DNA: TGTGCCAGCAGCCCCCGTGGCCAGGGGGCGTTGGGGGGGGAGACCCAGTACTTC
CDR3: CASSPRGQGALGGETQYF

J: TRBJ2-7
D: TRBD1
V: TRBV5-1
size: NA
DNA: TGCGCCAGCAGCTTGGCTAGGGGACCGGGACAGGCACACTACGAGCAGTACTTC
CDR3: CASSLARGPGQAHYEQYF

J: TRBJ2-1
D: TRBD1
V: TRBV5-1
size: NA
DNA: TGCGCCAGCAGCCTGAGACAGGGTGGCTCCTACAATGAGCAGTTCTTC
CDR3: CASSLRQGGSYNEQFF

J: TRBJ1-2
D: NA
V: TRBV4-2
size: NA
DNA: TGTGCCAGCAGCCAAGATACTAGCGGGAACTATGGCTACACCTTC
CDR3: CASSQDTSGNYGYTF

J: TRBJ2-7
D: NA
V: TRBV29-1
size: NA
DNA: TGCAGCGTTGAATCCCTCACCTTCGGCGAGCAGTACTTC
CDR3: CSVESLTFGEQYF

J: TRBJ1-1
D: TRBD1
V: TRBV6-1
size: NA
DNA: TGTGCCAGCAGTGATGGGACAGGGGGTTTGTATGACACTGAAGCTTTCTTT
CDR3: CASSDGTGGLYDTEAFF

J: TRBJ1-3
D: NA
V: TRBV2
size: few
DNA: TGTGCCAGCTCCAAGGGGGGGGGACCCTCTGGAAACACCATATATTTT
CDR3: CASSKGGGPSGNTIYF

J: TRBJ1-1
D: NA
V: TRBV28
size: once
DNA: TGTGCCAGCAGTTTATACGGAGACAGCCAAGCTTTCTTT
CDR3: CASSLYGDSQAFF

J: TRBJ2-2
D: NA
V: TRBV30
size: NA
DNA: TGTGCCTGGAGTGTAGGCGGGACGAACACCGGGGAGCTGTTTTTT
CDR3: CAWSVGGTNTGELFF

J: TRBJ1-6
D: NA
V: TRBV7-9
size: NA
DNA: TGTGCCAGCAGCTTATTTAGCAGAGATAATTCACCCCTCCACTTT
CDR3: CASSLFSRDNSPLHF

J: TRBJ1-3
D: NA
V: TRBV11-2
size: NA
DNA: TGTGCCAGCAGCTTAGGACAGCTGTTCTCTGGAAACACCATATATTTT
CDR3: CASSLGQLFSGNTIYF

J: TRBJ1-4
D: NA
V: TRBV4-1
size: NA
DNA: TGCGCCAGCAGCCAAGACTGGACAAGGAATGAAAAACTGTTTTTT
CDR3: CASSQDWTRNEKLFF

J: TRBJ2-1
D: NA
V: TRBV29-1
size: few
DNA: TGCAGCGTGCGACAGATTGGGTCCTACAATGAGCAGTTCTTC
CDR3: CSVRQIGSYNEQFF

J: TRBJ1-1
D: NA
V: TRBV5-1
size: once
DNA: TGCGCCAGCAGCTTACCAGCGATGAACACTGAAGCTTTCTTT
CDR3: CASSLPAMNTEAFF

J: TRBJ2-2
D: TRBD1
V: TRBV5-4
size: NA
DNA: TGTGCCAGCAGCCGGGGACAGATTACCGGGGAGCTGTTTTTT
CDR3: CASSRGQITGELFF

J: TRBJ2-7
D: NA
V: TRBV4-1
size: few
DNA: TGCGCCAGCAGCCAAGAGTGGGGGGCTAGCGGAGTAGAGGAGCAGTACTTC
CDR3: CASSQEWGASGVEEQYF

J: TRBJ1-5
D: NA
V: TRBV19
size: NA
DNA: TGTGCCAGTAGTACTGAAGACTATAGCAATCAGCCCCAGCATTTT
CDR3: CASSTEDYSNQPQHF

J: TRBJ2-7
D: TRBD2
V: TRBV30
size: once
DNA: TGTGCCTGTCTGGGACTAGCGGGGGGCAGCTCCTACGAGCAGTACTTC
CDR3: CACLGLAGGSSYEQYF

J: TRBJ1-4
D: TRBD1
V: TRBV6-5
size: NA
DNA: TGTGCCAGCAGGGGACAGGGTGATGGAAAACTGTTTTTT
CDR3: CASRGQGDGKLFF

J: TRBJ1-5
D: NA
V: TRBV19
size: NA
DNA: TGTGCCACCGACGACAGGCTTAGCAATCAGCCCCAGCATTTT
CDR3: CATDDRLSNQPQHF

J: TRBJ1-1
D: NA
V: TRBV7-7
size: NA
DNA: TGTGCCAGCAGCTTACAGGTGAACACTGAAGCTTTCTTT
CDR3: CASSLQVNTEAFF